A single sample is the source of the 31 T cell receptor beta chains below, sequenced in a study of cytomegalovirus exposure and HLA in healthy donors. A multiplex PCR was run with 60 Vbeta primers and 13 Jbeta primers. The protocol was immunoSEQ multiplex PCR, while the TCRdb copy is restricted to in-frame clones and leaves out a portion. The table lists 160,000 or so clones, around 81% of them singletons, with 4% to 5% in the top ten. The sequencing input was PBMCs. These TCRs come from a woman between 18 and 29 years old in good health and CMV-seropositive.

V is TRBV19 and J is TRBJ1-5, with 7 bases lining up with TRBD1. The ends lost 3 bases at V and 7 bases at J; junction bases unmatched: 6. Germline V lookup: CDR1 LNHDA, CDR2 SQIVND (reference sequence). The CDR3 consists of 14 residues. CDR3 amino acids: CASSILGQAQPQHF. As DNA, the CDR3 is TGTGCCAGTAGTATTCTTGGACAGGCACAGCCCCAGCATTTT.

Regarding this clone: This sample also contains other DNA sequences that code for the same CDR3. The V and J genes are TRBV9 and TRBJ1-5, with a possible D match to TRBD1 (5 bases). CDR3 size: 14 residues. Germline-derived CDR1 and CDR2 are SGDLS and YYNGEE. V was trimmed by 0 bases and J by 2 bases, leaving 6 bases between them. The CDR3: CASSVGGGNQPQHF. The CDR3 DNA follows: TGTGCCAGCAGCGTAGGGGGGGGCAATCAGCCCCAGCATTTT.

The CDR3 nucleotides read TGTGCCAGCAGCTTAGCTTTTTCAAGGGGCGTGAACACTGAAGCTTTCTTT. Protein product: CASSLAFSRGVNTEAFF. This chain joins TRBV7-8 and TRBJ1-1; a weak D match, TRBD1 (5 bases). V lost 0 bases and J 0 bases, leaving 14 bases between the germline ends. Germline-derived CDR1 and CDR2 are SGHVS and FQNEAQ. This CDR3 is built from 17 residues. The complete variable domain, with remaining parts taken from reference TRBV7-8 and TRBJ1-1, reads GAGVSQSPRYKVAKRGQDVALRCDPISGHVSLFWYQQALGQGPEFLTYFQNEAQLDKSGLPSDRFFAERPEGSVSTLKIQRTQQEDSAVYLCASSLAFSRGVNTEAFFGQGTRLTVV.

The V call is TRBV5-1, the J call TRBJ2-2; D is unresolved. The CDR3 extends over 11 amino acids. Per germline, CDR1 SGHRS and CDR2 YFSETQ. Deletions cut 1 base from V and 10 bases from J, with 5 bases between. The CDR3 DNA reads as TGCGCCAGCAGCTTGTCCTCGGAGCTGTTTTTT. Protein product: CASSLSSELFF.

The chain has TRBV6-6 and TRBJ2-5; 7 bases line up with TRBD1. The J call may be mistaken, given a closer DNA end match to TRBJ2-7. The germline gives CDR1 MNHNY, CDR2 SVGAGI (reference sequence). This CDR3 is 14 amino acids long. In DNA, the CDR3 is TGTGCCAGCAGCCACGGGGACAGCGACTACGAGCAGTACTTC. As protein: CASSHGDSDYEQYF.

V usage is TRBV5-4 and J usage is TRBJ2-1, with no clear D. This CDR3 is 12 amino acids long. CDR1 is SGHNT, CDR2 YYREEE, per germline (reference sequence). The V end lost 4 bases, the J end lost 8 bases, and 10 bases lay between the germline ends. In DNA, the CDR3 is TGTGCCAGCAGCCTGACTGAGGATGAGCAGTTCTTC. Amino acids: CASSLTEDEQFF.

This clone was seen just once. Other DNA sequences in this sample translate to the same CDR3. This sequence joins TRBV5-1 and TRBJ2-3; the D is unclear. Germline CDR1 and CDR2: SGHRS and YFSETQ. The germline V and J ends were trimmed by 0 bases and 0 bases, with 5 bases remaining between them. The length of the CDR3 is 14 residues. The CDR3 protein is CASSLGASTDTQYF. CDR3 bases: TGCGCCAGCAGCTTGGGAGCGAGCACAGATACGCAGTATTTT.

The chain employs TRBV7-9 and TRBJ2-1; D gene uncertain. V shed 2 bases and J shed 4 bases, with 12 bases lying between them. The CDR3 runs to 15 residues. Germline assignment: CDR1 SEHNR and CDR2 FQNEAQ (reference sequence). CDR3 DNA sequence: TGTGCCAGCAGCTTAAGTCCCGGGTCGTACAATGAGCAGTTCTTC. This codes for CASSLSPGSYNEQFF.

The chain couples TRBV5-6 to TRBJ2-2; possible D gene TRBD2, 6 bases. Trimming stripped 1 base from V and 10 bases from J, with 23 bases between. The CDR3 loop spans 17 amino acids. CDR1 SGHDT and CDR2 YYEEEE come from the germline V gene. The CDR3 is CASSLPSPPLSGEELFF. The CDR3 nucleotides read TGTGCCAGCAGCTTGCCCAGCCCCCCCTTATCGGGAGAGGAGCTGTTTTTT.

This rearrangement joins TRBV9 to TRBJ1-4; possibly TRBD1 for D (5 bases). V was cut by 4 bases and J by 0 bases, with 19 bases left in between. There are 18 residues in the CDR3. Germline loops: CDR1 SGDLS, CDR2 YYNGEE. The CDR3 DNA sequence: TGTGCCAGCAGCCCCCGGCATGGGGGGAGTACAACTAATGAAAAACTGTTTTTT. Translated, it gives CASSPRHGGSTTNEKLFF.

This clone was seen once. V gene TRBV2 combines with J gene TRBJ2-2; D remains ambiguous. The V gene's germline CDR1 is SNHLY and CDR2 FYNNEI. V lost 2 bases to trimming and J lost 4 bases, with 8 bases between them. This CDR3 spans 14 amino acids. The CDR3 region is CASSEQSSTGELFF. CDR3 DNA sequence: TGTGCCAGCAGTGAACAGTCCAGCACCGGGGAGCTGTTTTTT.

The chain combines TRBV5-6 with TRBJ1-1, with 11 bases fitting TRBD1. The CDR3 runs to 17 residues. The germline V gene has CDR1 SGHDT and CDR2 YYEEEE. Trimming at V came to 2 bases and at J to 6 bases, leaving 12 bases not matched to a gene. The CDR3: CASSFRTGGARLAEAFF. As DNA, the CDR3 is TGTGCCAGCAGCTTTCGGACAGGGGGCGCGAGATTGGCTGAAGCTTTCTTT. Looking up the rest from reference TRBV5-6 and TRBJ1-1 gives the full variable domain: DAGVTQSPTHLIKTRGQQVTLRCSPKSGHDTVSWYQQALGQGPQFIFQYYEEEERQRGNFPDRFSGHQFPNYSSELNVNALLLGDSALYLCASSFRTGGARLAEAFFGQGTRLTVV.

The genes are TRBV2 and TRBJ2-3, with 7 nucleotides matching TRBD1. Looked up from germline, CDR1 is SNHLY and CDR2 is FYNNEI. The CDR3 covers 14 residues. V lost 6 bases to trimming and J lost 1 base; unmatched junction nucleotides: 4. In nucleotides, the CDR3 is TGTGCCAGCAGATTCGGGACAGGCACAGATACGCAGTATTTT. Translated, it gives CASRFGTGTDTQYF. Together with reference TRBV2 and TRBJ2-3, the CDR3 gives the full variable domain: EPEVTQTPSHQVTQMGQEVILRCVPISNHLYFYWYRQILGQKVEFLVSFYNNEISEKSEIFDDQFSVERPDGSNFTLKIRSTKLEDSAMYFCASRFGTGTDTQYFGPGTRLTVL.

The CDR3 sequence: CASSFPAGWVNEQFF. CDR3 coding DNA: TGTGCCAGCAGCTTTCCAGCGGGGTGGGTCAATGAGCAGTTCTTC. The chain is built from TRBV11-2 and TRBJ2-1; 7 nucleotides line up with TRBD2. Trimming cost V 3 bases and J 6 bases; bases outside gene matches: 8. This CDR3 has 15 amino acids. Germline loops: CDR1 SGHAT, CDR2 FQNNGV.

In regard to this clone: Compared with germline, one end of the junction differs, possibly owing to a read error. In the same sample, other DNA sequences code for this CDR3. The chain is built from TRBV27 and TRBJ2-2; 10 positions match TRBD2. Per the germline V gene, CDR1 is MNHEY and CDR2 is SMNVEV (reference sequence). The CDR3 totals 16 residues. CDR3 amino acids: CASSPPSGGGGGELFF. The CDR3 DNA reads as TGTGCCAGCAGTCCCCCTAGCGGGGGAGGAGGCGGGGAGCTGTTTTTC.

CDR3: CASSHNFQGTEAFF. The CDR3 DNA sequence: TGTGCCAGCAGTCACAACTTCCAGGGGACCGAAGCTTTCTTT. V usage is TRBV6-1 and J usage is TRBJ1-1; possibly TRBD1 for D (6 bases). The V gene lost 5 bases and the J gene lost 8 bases, with 18 bases spanning the gap. Germline values: CDR1 MNHNS, CDR2 SASEGT. The length of the CDR3 is 14 residues.

V and J are TRBV4-1 and TRBJ1-5, with D possibly TRBD1 on 6 matching bases. This CDR3 spans 13 amino acids. Germline V CDR1 and CDR2: MGHRA, YSYEKL. V lost 1 base, J lost 8 bases, and 9 bases lay in between. The CDR3 reads CASSQVEGEPQHF. The CDR3 DNA reads TGCGCCAGCAGCCAAGTCGAGGGGGAGCCCCAGCATTTT.

This chain joins TRBV5-4 and TRBJ2-7; 12 bases fit TRBD2. Germline V gives CDR1 SGHNT, CDR2 YYREEE (reference sequence). The CDR3 totals 14 residues. Trimming took 4 bases from V and 3 from J; bases not matched to a gene: 2. CDR3: CASSTSGGHYEQYF. The DNA of the CDR3 is TGTGCCAGCAGCACTAGCGGGGGGCACTACGAGCAGTACTTC. The complete variable domain, with remaining parts taken from reference TRBV5-4 and TRBJ2-7, reads ETGVTQSPTHLIKTRGQQVTLRCSSQSGHNTVSWYQQALGQGPQFIFQYYREEENGRGNFPPRFSGLQFPNYSSELNVNALELDDSALYLCASSTSGGHYEQYFGPGTRLTVT.

In its sample, this clone was seen a few times. CDR3 residues: CASVPQGLAGGQETQYF. CDR3 DNA: TGTGCCAGCGTGCCCCAGGGACTAGCGGGGGGGCAAGAGACCCAGTACTTC. This chain links TRBV11-2 with TRBJ2-5; 16 nucleotides align to TRBD2. This CDR3 has 17 amino acids. Germline CDR1 SGHAT, CDR2 FQNNGV. V dropped 8 bases and J dropped 2; count of bases not matched to a gene: 8.

This sequence joins TRBV5-4 and TRBJ2-5; 7 positions match TRBD2. V lost 0 bases, J lost 4 bases, and 0 bases stayed unmatched. CDR3 length equals 13 residues. CDR1 SGHNT and CDR2 YYREEE come from the germline V gene (reference sequence). CDR3 protein: CASSLASGETQYF. As DNA, the CDR3 is TGTGCCAGCAGCTTGGCTAGCGGAGAGACCCAGTACTTC.

Only one count was recorded for this clone. V is TRBV25-1 and J is TRBJ2-5; a weak D match, TRBD2 (7 bases). CDR1 and CDR2 from the germline V gene are MGHDK and SYGVNS. There are 16 residues in the CDR3. V dropped 2 bases and J dropped 4 bases, with 17 bases sitting between them. The CDR3 DNA reads as TGTGCCAGCAGTGAAGGGCTGAGGGGGGGGTTAGAGACCCAGTACTTC. Protein product: CASSEGLRGGLETQYF.

The rearrangement links TRBV5-1 to TRBJ2-1; TRBD1 aligns across 9 bases. Looked up from germline, CDR1 is SGHRS and CDR2 is YFSETQ. This CDR3 region has 15 residues. With V trimmed by 3 bases and J by 3 bases, 4 bases remained unmatched. CDR3 DNA: TGCGCCAGCAGCTCCGGGACAGGGAACTACAATGAGCAGTTCTTC. Its protein is CASSSGTGNYNEQFF.

The CDR3 region has the DNA TGTGCCAGCAGCCCCCTAACTAGCACAGATACGCAGTATTTT. It translates to CASSPLTSTDTQYF. The chain carries TRBV11-2 and TRBJ2-3; D gene unclear. V was pared by 5 bases and J by 0 bases, with 9 bases between. Germline assignment: CDR1 SGHAT and CDR2 FQNNGV. The CDR3 runs to 14 residues.

This clone was found a few times. The chain combines TRBV4-1 with TRBJ2-7; 9 nucleotides agree with TRBD1. Trimming cost V 6 bases and J 5 bases; bases outside gene matches: 11. The germline V gene has CDR1 MGHRA and CDR2 YSYEKL. The CDR3 runs 15 residues. The CDR3 loop reads CASSLRSWDRDEQYF. The CDR3 DNA reads TGCGCCAGCAGTCTGAGATCCTGGGACAGGGACGAGCAGTACTTC.

The chain is built from TRBV2 and TRBJ2-5, with a tentative D call TRBD2 (5 bases). The CDR3 contains 16 residues. V lost 1 base, J lost 11 bases, and 23 bases lay in between. Germline loops: CDR1 SNHLY, CDR2 FYNNEI. The CDR3 loop reads CASSEGRGRHYLTQYF. The CDR3 coding sequence is TGTGCCAGCAGTGAAGGTCGGGGAAGACACTACCTTACGCAGTACTTC. The variable domain in full, completed from reference TRBV2 and TRBJ2-5, reads EPEVTQTPSHQVTQMGQEVILRCVPISNHLYFYWYRQILGQKVEFLVSFYNNEISEKSEIFDDQFSVERPDGSNFTLKIRSTKLEDSAMYFCASSEGRGRHYLTQYFGPGTRLLVL.

The rearrangement links TRBV7-6 to TRBJ1-1; 12 nucleotides agree with TRBD1. The CDR3 is 15 amino acids. Germline V gene sequence: CDR1 SGHVS, CDR2 FNYEAQ. The trim removed 5 bases at V and 6 bases at J, leaving 7 bases unmatched. The CDR3 protein is CASSPGTGGVAEAFF. As DNA, the CDR3 is TGTGCCAGCAGCCCCGGGACAGGGGGCGTCGCTGAAGCTTTCTTT. The full variable domain, rest sourced from reference TRBV7-6 and TRBJ1-1, is GAGVSQSPRYKVTKRGQDVALRCDPISGHVSLYWYRQALGQGPEFLTYFNYEAQQDKSGLPNDRFSAERPEGSISTLTIQRTEQRDSAMYRCASSPGTGGVAEAFFGQGTRLTVV.

This clone turned up a few times. The gene calls are TRBV4-3 and TRBJ1-1; D gene ambiguous. This CDR3 comprises 15 residues. Germline loops: CDR1 LGHNA, CDR2 YSLEER. V was pared by 4 bases and J by 0 bases, with 12 bases between. The CDR3 sequence: CASSPASRLNTEAFF. The CDR3 DNA follows: TGCGCCAGCAGCCCAGCGAGTAGGTTGAACACTGAAGCTTTCTTT.

V gene TRBV7-9 combines with J gene TRBJ2-3, with D hard to call. CDR3 length: 12 residues. Germline CDR1 and CDR2: SEHNR and FQNEAQ (reference sequence). Trimming took 4 bases from V and 4 from J, leaving 6 bases between them. The CDR3 protein is CASSYYADTQYF. The CDR3 DNA is TGTGCCAGCAGCTATTATGCAGATACGCAGTATTTT.

The chain links TRBV29-1 to TRBJ1-1; tentatively, D is TRBD1 (5 bases). The V and J ends lost 3 bases and 8 bases respectively, with 10 bases between them. This CDR3 region has 11 residues. CDR1 is SQVTM and CDR2 is ANQGSEA in the germline V gene. CDR3 protein: CSVDRVSEAFF. The CDR3 DNA reads as TGCAGCGTTGACAGGGTATCCGAAGCTTTCTTT.

Only a few counts were recorded for this clone. This chain links TRBV7-2 with TRBJ2-3; D perhaps matches TRBD1 (7 bases). Germline CDR1 reads SGHTA; CDR2 reads FQGNSA. With 6 bases removed from V and 5 bases from J, the gap between germline ends came to 24 bases. CDR3 length: 17 residues. The chain's CDR3 is CASRTGQSQSGGDTQYF. CDR3 sequence (DNA): TGTGCCAGCAGAACGGGACAGTCACAATCCGGGGGAGATACGCAGTATTTT.

V is TRBV18 and J is TRBJ2-7; D gene unclear. The CDR3 has 13 amino acids. The germline V gene has CDR1 KGHSH and CDR2 LQKENI. Trimming cost V 3 bases and J 1 base, with 7 bases left between them. Here the CDR3 reads CASSPDTSYEQYF. DNA of the CDR3: TGTGCCAGCTCACCCGACACTTCCTACGAGCAGTACTTC. Drawing the rest from reference TRBV18 and TRBJ2-7, the complete variable domain is NAGVMQNPRHLVRRRGQEARLRCSPMKGHSHVYWYRQLPEEGLKFMVYLQKENIIDESGMPKERFSAEFPKEGPSILRIQQVVRGDSAAYFCASSPDTSYEQYFGPGTRLTVT.